This TCR beta chain was identified in a study of early T cells in non-severe SARS-CoV-2 infection. Each single cDNA molecule received a unique molecular identifier. TCRdb re-analysed the 5' RACE reads in MiXCR, keeping a single row per CDR3 protein. Found here are more than 90,000 distinct CDR3 sequences, over 10% of them singletons; the top ten hold around 2.4%. The CDR3 totals 16 residues. Germline values: CDR1 MNHEY, CDR2 SVGEGT. V gave up 0 bases and J gave up 6 bases; unmatched junction bases: 8. Study findings and constraints: Matching results from VDJdb favored anti-spike CD8 responses, leaving private and CD4 specificities undetected.

Regarding this clonotype: Its cognate antigen is unknown.

J is TRBJ2-3 and V is TRBV6-2 or TRBV6-3; TRBD2 agrees at 8 bases. Sequencing was performed on whole blood. This TCR came from an adult who was a healthcare worker with PCR-confirmed SARS-CoV-2 infection or an uninfected control (not recorded which). CDR3 coding DNA: TGTGCCAGCAGTTACTCGAGCGGGGGAACCGTGGATACGCAGTATTTT. Protein product: CASSYSSGGTVDTQYF.